A selection of T cell receptor beta chains follows, all from one sample in a study of early T cells in non-severe SARS-CoV-2 infection. One entry per CDR3 protein, called by TCRdb with MiXCR from the 5' RACE reads. This sample has tens of thousands of distinct CDR3 sequences; around 14% occur once, and the top ten carry about 6.7%. Specimen: whole blood. These receptors originate from an adult who was a healthcare worker with PCR-confirmed SARS-CoV-2 infection or an uninfected control (not recorded which). The CDR3 runs from the conserved cysteine through the conserved F or W. A D gene is named only where the DNA matches it firmly. Clone size, where shown, is once, few, many, or a class for clones that have expanded.

. | few | TRBJ2-1 | TRBV11-2 | TGTGCCAGCAGCTTATTGGGGCTAAGCAATGAGCAGTTCTTC | CASSLLGLSNEQFF
. | few | TRBJ1-4 | TRBV15 | TGTGCCACCAGCAGAGTTGTGGGAGCAACTAATGAAAAACTGTTTTTT | CATSRVVGATNEKLFF
. | many | TRBJ1-3 | TRBV12-3/TRBV12-4 | TGTGCCAGCAGCTCTTTCAGAGGTGGAAACACCATATATTTT | CASSSFRGGNTIYF
. | . | TRBJ2-2 | TRBV28 | TGTGCCAGCAGTTGGAGGGGGATGAACACCGGGGAGCTGTTTTTT | CASSWRGMNTGELFF
. | . | TRBJ2-7 | TRBV7-2 | TGTGCCAGCAGCTTAGAGGGTGGGCGGAAGGACTACGAGCAGTACTTC | CASSLEGGRKDYEQYF
. | . | TRBJ2-2 | TRBV20-1 | TGCAGTGCCGTGGAGACCGGGGAGCTGTTTTTT | CSAVETGELFF
TRBD1 | many | TRBJ2-1 | TRBV5-3 | TGTGCCAGAAGCTTGGCTGACAGGGTTTACAATGAGCAGTTCTTC | CARSLADRVYNEQFF
. | many | TRBJ2-6 | TRBV20-1 | TGCAGTGCTGAACAGTCTAACTCTGGGGCCAACGTCCTGACTTTC | CSAEQSNSGANVLTF
. | . | TRBJ2-7 | TRBV28 | TGTGCCAGCAGTATTCCTCGTTCGGTTTCCGAGCAGTACTTC | CASSIPRSVSEQYF
TRBD2 | many | TRBJ2-1 | TRBV6-6 | TGTGCCAGCGGCATTTTCGGACTAGCGGACCTCTACAATGAGCAGTTCTTC | CASGIFGLADLYNEQFF
TRBD2 | . | TRBJ2-1 | TRBV11-2 | TGTGCCAGCAACGTACTAGCGGGAGAGCAGTTCTTC | CASNVLAGEQFF
. | . | TRBJ2-7 | TRBV12-3/TRBV12-4 | TGTGCCAGCAGTGATCCGGGCCGACTTTACGAGCAGTACTTC | CASSDPGRLYEQYF
. | . | TRBJ2-7 | TRBV6-5 | TGTGCCAGCAGTCGAGGGGACTACGAGCAGTACTTC | CASSRGDYEQYF
. | few | TRBJ2-4 | TRBV7-3 | TGTGCCAGCAGCTTGGGACAAGGCAAAAACATTCAGTACTTC | CASSLGQGKNIQYF
. | . | TRBJ2-7 | TRBV29-1 | TGCAGCGTTGAAGATCAGGCAGCCCCATCTTACGAGCAGTACTTC | CSVEDQAAPSYEQYF
TRBD2 | few | TRBJ2-1 | TRBV5-1 | TGCGCCAGCTCCAGGACTAGCGGCCCAGTCAATGAGCAGTTCTTC | CASSRTSGPVNEQFF
. | . | TRBJ1-2 | TRBV6-5 | TGTGCCAGCAGTTACGAACAGGAGAACTATGGCTACACCTTC | CASSYEQENYGYTF
. | . | TRBJ1-3 | TRBV3-1 | TGTGCCAGCAGCCCTGGTCTGGCGCCTGGAAACACCATATATTTT | CASSPGLAPGNTIYF
. | many | TRBJ2-2 | TRBV3-1 | TGTGCCAGCACCTACCGGCAGGGATACACCGGGGAGCTGTTTTTT | CASTYRQGYTGELFF
. | . | TRBJ2-1 | TRBV11-3 | TGTGCCAGCAGCCTCTTTTCCCTTAACTCCAATGAGCAGTTCTTC | CASSLFSLNSNEQFF
. | . | TRBJ1-1 | TRBV29-1 | TGCAGCGTTAGCCCCAACACTGAAGCTTTCTTT | CSVSPNTEAFF
. | many | TRBJ2-7 | TRBV3-1 | TGTGCCAGCAGCCAAGATGAGGCCGATACCACCTACGAGCAGTACTTC | CASSQDEADTTYEQYF
. | . | TRBJ2-1 | TRBV15 | TGTGCCACCAGCAGAGATAAACAGGGCTACAATGAGCAGTTCTTC | CATSRDKQGYNEQFF
. | few | TRBJ1-4 | TRBV29-1 | TGCAGCGTTGGTGTCTACTTGTCTAATGAAAAACTGTTTTTT | CSVGVYLSNEKLFF
TRBD1 | many | TRBJ1-6 | TRBV4-1 | TGCGCCAGCAGACAGTTTGGACAGGAGAATTCACCCCTCCACTTT | CASRQFGQENSPLHF
. | . | TRBJ2-7 | TRBV5-6 | TGTGCCAGCAGCTCGGGACACCGCTACGAGCAGTACTTC | CASSSGHRYEQYF
TRBD2 | few | TRBJ2-3 | TRBV2 | TGTGCCAGCGTAGCGGGGCTCGCTACGCAGTATTTT | CASVAGLATQYF
. | few | TRBJ2-1 | TRBV29-1 | TGCAGCATTCGTCCGGGACTGGTAAATGAGCAGTTCTTC | CSIRPGLVNEQFF
TRBD1 | few | TRBJ1-6 | TRBV12-3/TRBV12-4 | TGTGCCAGCAGTTTAAGCCACAGGGGGCGATCACCCCTCCACTTT | CASSLSHRGRSPLHF
TRBD1 | few | TRBJ1-5 | TRBV14 | TGTGCCAGCAGCCAAGGACAGGGGGTTAGGAGCAATCAGCCCCAGCATTTT | CASSQGQGVRSNQPQHF
TRBD2 | few | TRBJ2-5 | TRBV10-2 | TGCGCCAGCAGTGTTGAGCGGGAGAGGACGGAGACCCAGTACTTC | CASSVERERTETQYF
TRBD2 | few | TRBJ2-7 | TRBV10-3 | TGTGCCATCAGCGAACTAGCGGGAGGGGACGAGCAGTACTTC | CAISELAGGDEQYF
. | . | TRBJ1-2 | TRBV6-6 | TGTGCCAGCAGTCCCGGACCTAACTATGGCTACACCTTC | CASSPGPNYGYTF
TRBD1 | . | TRBJ2-6 | TRBV12-3/TRBV12-4 | TGTGCCAGCAGTTTGCTCCCAGGGACAGGGGTGGCAGGGGCCAACGTCCTGACTTTC | CASSLLPGTGVAGANVLTF
TRBD2 | . | TRBJ2-5 | TRBV5-1 | TGCGCCAGCAGCTGGGCTAGCGGGAGCCTTGGAGAGACCCAGTACTTC | CASSWASGSLGETQYF
. | . | TRBJ1-2 | TRBV6-5 | TGTGCCAGCAGCTACAGAGAGCTGGTCCCCTATGGCTACACCTTC | CASSYRELVPYGYTF
. | . | TRBJ2-2 | TRBV15 | TGTGCCACCAGCACACCTATAAACACCGGGGAGCTGTTTTTT | CATSTPINTGELFF
TRBD2 | . | TRBJ2-1 | TRBV5-1 | TGCGCCAGCAGCTACGGGGGGGCCGAATCCTACAATGAGCAGTTCTTC | CASSYGGAESYNEQFF
. | . | TRBJ2-6 | TRBV20-1 | TGCAGTGCTAGAGTGACTGGGGCCAACGTCCTGACTTTC | CSARVTGANVLTF
. | many | TRBJ1-5 | TRBV29-1 | TGCAGCGTTGCGTTGGATAGCAATCAGCCCCAGCATTTT | CSVALDSNQPQHF
. | few | TRBJ2-5 | TRBV27 | TGTGCCAGCAGTTTGATCTCGGACGGTAGAGAGACCCAGTACTTC | CASSLISDGRETQYF
. | few | TRBJ2-1 | TRBV7-8 | TGTGCCAGCAGCCTCGGACCGACACCGAGCTCCTACAATGAGCAGTTCTTC | CASSLGPTPSSYNEQFF
. | few | TRBJ2-7 | TRBV7-9 | TGTGCCAGCAGCTCCTACTACGGGACGAGCTCCTACGAGCAGTACTTC | CASSSYYGTSSYEQYF